A selection of T cell receptor beta chains follows, all from one sample in a study of PD-1 blockade in classical Hodgkin lymphoma. The data were produced by immunoSEQ multiplex PCR, yet TCRdb's version contains in-frame clones alone and is incomplete. The profile covers approximately 27,000 clones, with 85% to 90% appearing a single time and roughly 2.5% taken by the ten largest. The specimen comprised peripheral blood mononuclear cells (PBMCs), sampled at baseline. Source of these receptors: a human donor with classical Hodgkin lymphoma. Both conserved end residues are part of each CDR3. Fields, in order: V gene, D gene, clone size, J gene, CDR3 protein, CDR3 DNA. The D gene is left open where the match is weak. Only some rows state a clone size, as once, few, many or a class for expanded clones.

v_gene: TRBV6-1
d_gene: .
abundance: .
j_gene: TRBJ1-5
CDR3aa: CAGGGIGNQPQHF
CDR3nt: TGTGCCGGCGGGGGAATCGGCAATCAGCCCCAGCATTTT

v_gene: TRBV19
d_gene: .
abundance: .
j_gene: TRBJ1-5
CDR3aa: CASRNRASNQPQHF
CDR3nt: TGTGCCAGTAGGAACAGGGCTAGCAATCAGCCCCAGCATTTT

v_gene: TRBV5-1
d_gene: .
abundance: .
j_gene: TRBJ1-3
CDR3aa: CASSLMQGLGNTIYF
CDR3nt: TGCGCCAGCAGCTTGATGCAGGGGTTGGGAAACACCATATATTTT

v_gene: TRBV7-8
d_gene: TRBD1
abundance: .
j_gene: TRBJ2-5
CDR3aa: CASSLAGDRVGETQYF
CDR3nt: TGTGCCAGCAGCTTAGCGGGGGACAGGGTGGGAGAGACCCAGTACTTC

v_gene: TRBV7-9
d_gene: .
abundance: .
j_gene: TRBJ1-6
CDR3aa: CASSLQGDVSPLHF
CDR3nt: TGTGCCAGCAGCTTGCAGGGAGATGTGTCACCCCTCCACTTT

v_gene: TRBV9
d_gene: .
abundance: .
j_gene: TRBJ2-6
CDR3aa: CASSGVGGANVLTF
CDR3nt: TGTGCCAGCAGCGGAGTCGGTGGGGCCAACGTCCTGACTTTC

v_gene: TRBV5-1
d_gene: .
abundance: few
j_gene: TRBJ1-4
CDR3aa: CASSLDGEENEKLFF
CDR3nt: TGCGCCAGCAGCTTGGATGGGGAGGAGAATGAAAAACTGTTTTTT

v_gene: TRBV5-1
d_gene: .
abundance: .
j_gene: TRBJ1-1
CDR3aa: CASQPGSLMNTEAFF
CDR3nt: TGCGCCAGCCAACCTGGTTCGCTCATGAACACTGAAGCTTTCTTT

v_gene: TRBV7-6
d_gene: TRBD1
abundance: .
j_gene: TRBJ1-1
CDR3aa: CASSPGQGGTMNTEAFF
CDR3nt: TGTGCCAGCAGCCCCGGACAGGGAGGGACAATGAACACTGAAGCTTTCTTT

v_gene: TRBV18
d_gene: .
abundance: .
j_gene: TRBJ1-5
CDR3aa: CASSARTIGVVDQPQHF
CDR3nt: TGTGCCAGCTCAGCGAGAACCATCGGGGTTGTCGATCAGCCCCAGCATTTT

v_gene: TRBV19
d_gene: TRBD2
abundance: .
j_gene: TRBJ2-7
CDR3aa: CASSNSGLGLAGGQQYF
CDR3nt: TGTGCCAGTAGTAACTCGGGTCTTGGGCTAGCGGGGGGCCAGCAGTACTTC

v_gene: TRBV29-1
d_gene: .
abundance: few
j_gene: TRBJ1-1
CDR3aa: CSVVRGTEAFF
CDR3nt: TGCAGCGTTGTCAGGGGCACTGAAGCTTTCTTT

v_gene: TRBV5-6
d_gene: .
abundance: .
j_gene: TRBJ2-1
CDR3aa: CASSQTGVNEQFF
CDR3nt: TGTGCCAGCAGCCAGACAGGAGTCAATGAGCAGTTCTTC

v_gene: TRBV5-3
d_gene: .
abundance: .
j_gene: TRBJ1-1
CDR3aa: CARSRSDKGGNTEAFF
CDR3nt: TGTGCCAGAAGCCGGTCGGACAAGGGGGGGAACACTGAAGCTTTCTTT

v_gene: TRBV7-6
d_gene: TRBD2
abundance: .
j_gene: TRBJ2-1
CDR3aa: CASRLLADSYNEQFF
CDR3nt: TGTGCCAGCAGACTACTAGCGGACTCCTACAATGAGCAGTTCTTC

v_gene: TRBV9
d_gene: TRBD2
abundance: .
j_gene: TRBJ2-5
CDR3aa: CASSRGGLNAVETQYF
CDR3nt: TGTGCCAGCAGCCGGGGGGGCTTAAATGCGGTCGAGACCCAGTACTTC

v_gene: TRBV6-5
d_gene: .
abundance: .
j_gene: TRBJ1-1
CDR3aa: CASRVWGSTEAFF
CDR3nt: TGTGCCAGCAGGGTGTGGGGATCCACTGAAGCTTTCTTT

v_gene: TRBV5-1
d_gene: .
abundance: .
j_gene: TRBJ1-2
CDR3aa: CASSLEGNYGYTF
CDR3nt: TGCGCCAGCAGCCTAGAGGGGAACTATGGCTACACCTTC

v_gene: TRBV5-1
d_gene: .
abundance: .
j_gene: TRBJ2-1
CDR3aa: CASSLVVVNEQFF
CDR3nt: TGCGCCAGCAGCTTGGTGGTAGTCAATGAGCAGTTCTTC

v_gene: TRBV10-3
d_gene: .
abundance: .
j_gene: TRBJ1-2
CDR3aa: CAISYHDLRGYTF
CDR3nt: TGTGCCATCAGTTATCACGACCTTCGGGGCTACACCTTC

v_gene: TRBV7-9
d_gene: .
abundance: .
j_gene: TRBJ1-3
CDR3aa: CASSPTGLHGNTIYF
CDR3nt: TGTGCCAGCAGTCCCACAGGGCTACATGGAAACACCATATATTTT

v_gene: TRBV6-1
d_gene: .
abundance: .
j_gene: TRBJ1-3
CDR3aa: CASSEARVGQGGSGNTIYF
CDR3nt: TGTGCCAGCAGTGAAGCGCGAGTGGGGCAGGGTGGCTCTGGAAACACCATATATTTT

v_gene: TRBV7-9
d_gene: TRBD2
abundance: .
j_gene: TRBJ2-1
CDR3aa: CASSPSGAGGASEQFF
CDR3nt: TGTGCCAGCAGCCCGTCGGGAGCGGGGGGGGCAAGTGAGCAGTTCTTC

v_gene: TRBV7-8
d_gene: .
abundance: .
j_gene: TRBJ2-7
CDR3aa: CASSFSNRESGYEQYF
CDR3nt: TGTGCCAGCAGCTTCAGTAACAGGGAATCGGGCTACGAGCAGTACTTC

v_gene: TRBV9
d_gene: .
abundance: .
j_gene: TRBJ1-1
CDR3aa: CASSPSGTEAFF
CDR3nt: TGTGCCAGCAGCCCGTCAGGGACTGAAGCTTTCTTT

v_gene: TRBV11-2
d_gene: TRBD2
abundance: .
j_gene: TRBJ2-7
CDR3aa: CASSLDPPQLAGGGYEQYF
CDR3nt: TGTGCCAGCAGCTTAGACCCACCCCAACTAGCGGGGGGCGGGTACGAGCAGTACTTC

v_gene: TRBV6-6
d_gene: .
abundance: few
j_gene: TRBJ1-5
CDR3aa: CASNQGQPQHF
CDR3nt: TGTGCCAGCAACCAGGGACAGCCCCAGCATTTT

v_gene: TRBV5-1
d_gene: .
abundance: once
j_gene: TRBJ1-1
CDR3aa: CASSSDPPGTEAFF
CDR3nt: TGCGCCAGCAGCTCCGACCCCCCGGGCACTGAAGCTTTCTTT

v_gene: TRBV6-6
d_gene: TRBD2
abundance: once
j_gene: TRBJ2-7
CDR3aa: CASSTRTSGGFGQHF
CDR3nt: TGTGCCAGCAGTACCCGGACTAGCGGGGGATTTGGGCAGCACTTC

v_gene: TRBV7-3
d_gene: .
abundance: .
j_gene: TRBJ2-7
CDR3aa: CASSPTGDSPYEQYF
CDR3nt: TGTGCCAGCAGCCCTACAGGGGACTCACCCTACGAGCAGTACTTC

v_gene: TRBV5-6
d_gene: .
abundance: few
j_gene: TRBJ1-1
CDR3aa: CASSWGGRGAEAFF
CDR3nt: TGTGCCAGCAGCTGGGGGGGCCGGGGGGCTGAAGCTTTCTTT

v_gene: TRBV7-3
d_gene: .
abundance: .
j_gene: TRBJ1-1
CDR3aa: CASSTDSGEAFF
CDR3nt: TGTGCCAGCAGCACGGACAGCGGTGAAGCTTTCTTT